This T cell receptor beta chain was captured in a study of a mutant IDH1 vaccine in newly diagnosed glioma. Study information: Vaccine dosing followed radiotherapy by 4-6 weeks, or accompanied temozolomide cycles. The study's findings and limits: Vaccine-induced immune responses occurred in 80% to 95% of patients.

Described time point: week 35, safety follow-up. Doses consisted of 300 ug of mutant IDH1 20-mer peptide each, paired with topical imiquimod. Comments on this clone: Its antigen is currently unknown.

V lost 2 bases and J lost 7, with 15 bases in between. This CDR3 region has 14 residues. Germline V CDR1 and CDR2: SNHLY, FYNNEI. Method: immunoSEQ multiplex PCR; TCRdb's copy keeps in-frame clones and lacks some. The sample carries about 26,000 clones, over 65% recorded once. This TCR derives from a man under 40 with glioma. This specimen consisted of PBMCs, obtained from a glioma patient whose treatment included an IDH1 peptide vaccine. J is TRBJ2-7 and V is TRBV2; perhaps TRBD2 as D (5 bases). The CDR3 reads CASSEPTSLGEQYF. CDR3 coding DNA: TGTGCCAGCAGTGAACCCACTAGTCTCGGTGAGCAGTACTTC. Looking up the rest from reference TRBV2 and TRBJ2-7 gives the full variable domain: EPEVTQTPSHQVTQMGQEVILRCVPISNHLYFYWYRQILGQKVEFLVSFYNNEISEKSEIFDDQFSVERPDGSNFTLKIRSTKLEDSAMYFCASSEPTSLGEQYFGPGTRLTVT.